This T cell receptor beta chain was recovered during a study of circulating CD8 cells and anti-PD-1 response in melanoma. Study-level background: Responders had complete or partial responses; non-responders had stable or progressive disease.

Sample share makes this clonotype medium-sized. Antigen specificity is unknown. TCR libraries were prepared from roughly 15 ng of total RNA with the QIAseq Immune Repertoire TCR panel. TCRdb fed the reads into MiXCR, producing one record per CDR3 protein. The sample has around 300 distinct CDR3 sequences; under 15% are singletons. CDR3 length: 16 residues. J was trimmed by 2 bases and V by 0 bases; bases with no gene match: 5. Study conclusions and caveats: Experiments were generally run without replicates. Clonotype sharing was highest between DPOS and TIGIT subsets.

Sorting of live CD3+CD8+TCRalphabeta+ cells by PD-1 and/or TIGIT gave four subsets. The chain is built from TRBV23-1 and TRBJ2-3, with 7 nucleotides matching TRBD2. TRBV23-1 belongs to the ORF category, with a function that is uncertain. The specimen comprised CD8+ T cells from PBMCs, sampled at baseline or after one month of anti-PD-1 therapy (not recorded which). This TCR derives from a human donor with melanoma. CDR3 sequence reads: CASSQSLERDTDTQYF. The CDR3 DNA follows: TGCGCCAGCAGTCAATCGTTGGAGCGGGACACAGATACGCAGTATTTT.